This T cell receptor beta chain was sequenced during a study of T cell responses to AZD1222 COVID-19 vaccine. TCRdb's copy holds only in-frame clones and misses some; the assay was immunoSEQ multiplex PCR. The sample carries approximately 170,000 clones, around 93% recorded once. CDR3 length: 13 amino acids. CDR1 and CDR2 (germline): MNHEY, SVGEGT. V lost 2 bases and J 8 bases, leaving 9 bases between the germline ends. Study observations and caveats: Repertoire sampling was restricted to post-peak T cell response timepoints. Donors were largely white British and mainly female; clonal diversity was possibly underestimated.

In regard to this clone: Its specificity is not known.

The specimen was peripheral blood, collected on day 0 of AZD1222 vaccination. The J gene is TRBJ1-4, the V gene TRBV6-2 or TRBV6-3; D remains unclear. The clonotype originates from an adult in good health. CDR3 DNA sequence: TGTGCCAGCAGTTACGGGTCGGGCGAAAAACTGTTTTTT. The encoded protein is CASSYGSGEKLFF.